Listed below are T cell receptor beta chains from one sample, sequenced in a study of blood T cells in healthy people across ages. MiXCR, run by TCRdb on the 5' RACE reads, gives a single entry per CDR3 protein. Of around 520,000 distinct CDR3 sequences listed, about 27% are singletons. This same sample was also part of a study on T cells of mothers and their children.

The material sequenced was blood. These TCRs come from a boy between 2 and 15 years old in good health. CDR3s include the opening cysteine and the closing phenylalanine or tryptophan. The D gene is left open where the match is weak. Clone size appears in some rows only: once, few, many, or a class for an expanded clone.

TRBJ1-1 | TRBV3-1 | - | - | TGTGCCAGCAGCACCGATGCCGAAGCTTTCTTT | CASSTDAEAFF
TRBJ2-3 | TRBV4-3 | - | TRBD1 | TGCGCCAGCAGCCAGGGGACAGGGAGGCATACGCAGTATTTT | CASSQGTGRHTQYF
TRBJ1-5 | TRBV6-1 | few | - | TGTGCCAGCGGGGCGAATCGGCGACCTTATGGCAATCAGCCCCAGCATTTT | CASGANRRPYGNQPQHF
TRBJ2-5 | TRBV3-1 | - | - | TGTGCCAGCAGCTCGACCCGGAGGGGGGAGACCCAGTACTTC | CASSSTRRGETQYF
TRBJ2-1 | TRBV5-1 | - | - | TGCGCCAGCAGCCTATCTACAAACACGGTTAATGAGCAGTTCTTC | CASSLSTNTVNEQFF
TRBJ2-7 | TRBV27 | - | - | TGTGCCAGCAGTTTGGTCAGGGGGGCCTACGAGCAGTACTTC | CASSLVRGAYEQYF
TRBJ2-7 | TRBV27 | - | - | TGTGCCAGCAGTTTAGCCCACACCTCCTACGAGCAGTACTTC | CASSLAHTSYEQYF
TRBJ2-7 | TRBV6-8 | few | TRBD1 | TGTGCCAGCAGTAGAACAGGGGGCCCCTTTTGCTACGAGCAGTACTTC | CASSRTGGPFCYEQYF
TRBJ2-3 | TRBV14 | - | - | TGTGCCTGCAGCCAAGATTCGGCGGCAGGGCAGTATTTT | CACSQDSAAGQYF
TRBJ1-2 | TRBV30 | few | TRBD1 | TGTGCCTGGAGTTTGAGCGGGACAGGCGATGGCTACACCTTC | CAWSLSGTGDGYTF
TRBJ1-4 | TRBV7-8 | - | TRBD1 | TGTGCCAGCAGCTTACAACCAGGGACAGGGTCAAATAGGTTTTTT | CASSLQPGTGSNRFF
TRBJ1-1 | TRBV18 | many | - | TGTGCCAGCTCACCGGATTTGAACACTGAAGCTTTCTTT | CASSPDLNTEAFF
TRBJ2-6 | TRBV5-1 | - | - | TGCGCCAGCGGGCGGGCACCCGGCTCTGGGGCCAACGTCCTGACTTTC | CASGRAPGSGANVLTF
TRBJ2-1 | TRBV20-1 | - | TRBD2 | TGCAGTGCCCTTAGCGGGAATGACGATGAGCAGTTCTTC | CSALSGNDDEQFF
TRBJ2-1 | TRBV29-1 | few | - | TGCAGCTCAAGGGGGGATCTCGCCTACAATGAGCAGTTCTTC | CSSRGDLAYNEQFF
TRBJ2-1 | TRBV20-1 | few | - | TGCAGTGCGACAGGTCACAGCGGCCGAGTTTATAAGGAGCAGTTCTTC | CSATGHSGRVYKEQFF
TRBJ1-4 | TRBV12-3/TRBV12-4 | few | - | TGTGCCAGCAGTTACGGGACTTCCCGGTCGGAGGAAAAACTGTTTTTT | CASSYGTSRSEEKLFF
TRBJ1-5 | TRBV29-1 | few | - | TGCAGCGCTCATCAGCCCCAGCATTTT | CSAHQPQHF
TRBJ1-2 | TRBV20-1 | few | - | TGCAGTGCTAGAGGGAGTGGGGAAAACCCTAACTATGGCTACACCTTC | CSARGSGENPNYGYTF
TRBJ2-1 | TRBV6-5 | few | - | TGTGCCAGCGCTCGCGCCGGGAATGAGCAGTTCTTC | CASARAGNEQFF
TRBJ1-6 | TRBV9 | - | TRBD1 | TGTGCCAGCCGGGGGACAGCTAATAATTCACCCCTCCACTTT | CASRGTANNSPLHF
TRBJ2-5 | TRBV11-2 | - | - | TGTGCCAGCAGCTCCCGCCCGTTCGGGGAGACCCAGTACTTC | CASSSRPFGETQYF
TRBJ1-2 | TRBV12-3/TRBV12-4 | once | - | TGTGCCACAGCTCCCGGGGATAACTATGGCTACACCTTC | CATAPGDNYGYTF
TRBJ1-3 | TRBV4-3 | - | - | TGCGCCAGCAGCCAAGGCAGCGGGTTACCTGGAAACACCATATATTTT | CASSQGSGLPGNTIYF
TRBJ2-1 | TRBV9 | few | - | TGTGCCAGCAGCGTAGCTGCGGGCGGGCCCCCGGCCTCCTACAATGAGCAGTTCTTC | CASSVAAGGPPASYNEQFF
TRBJ2-3 | TRBV15 | - | TRBD2 | TGTGCCACCAGCAGGAGGACTAGCGGGGTCACAGATACGCAGTATTTT | CATSRRTSGVTDTQYF
TRBJ2-1 | TRBV5-4 | - | TRBD2 | TGTGCCAGCAGCTTCGGGGGGGCGGAAAATGAGCAGTTCTTC | CASSFGGAENEQFF
TRBJ2-2 | TRBV14 | - | TRBD1 | TGTGCCAGCAGCCGGACAGGGTTCGGGGAGCTGTTTTTT | CASSRTGFGELFF
TRBJ2-1 | TRBV7-2 | - | - | TGTGCCAGCAGCTTGAGCCCTGATTACAATGAGCAGTTCTTC | CASSLSPDYNEQFF
TRBJ1-5 | TRBV9 | few | - | TGTGCCAGCAGCCCCGAGGGGTTTCAGCCCCAGCATTTT | CASSPEGFQPQHF
TRBJ2-4 | TRBV6-4 | - | TRBD2 | TGTGCCAGCAGTGAGACTAGCGGAAACATTCAGTACTTC | CASSETSGNIQYF
TRBJ2-1 | TRBV20-1 | few | - | TGCAGTGCTAGAGGTGGAGGTAATAATGAGCAGTTCTTC | CSARGGGNNEQFF
TRBJ2-3 | TRBV7-9 | - | TRBD1 | TGTGCCAGCAGCGACACTACAGGGGTGAGGTATTTT | CASSDTTGVRYF
TRBJ1-2 | TRBV5-8 | few | - | TGTGCCAGCAGCCCATCGGGGGCCCTGGGGGGCTACACCTTC | CASSPSGALGGYTF
TRBJ2-2 | TRBV29-1 | few | TRBD2 | TGCAGCGCCGTTTTAGGGACTACTAACACCGGGGAGCTGTTTTTT | CSAVLGTTNTGELFF
TRBJ2-4 | TRBV12-3/TRBV12-4 | - | - | TGTGCCGGCAGTTTAGCTTTTGGAGAGTTACGAGACATTCAGTACTTC | CAGSLAFGELRDIQYF
TRBJ2-6 | TRBV12-3/TRBV12-4 | few | - | TGTGCCAGCAGTTTTTCTGCTGGCGGCCGCCCTGGGGCCAACGTCCCGACTTTC | CASSFSAGGRPGANVPTF
TRBJ1-5 | TRBV19 | few | - | TGTGCCAGTAGTATGGCAGGGCTCGGGCATCAGCCCCAGCATTTT | CASSMAGLGHQPQHF
TRBJ2-2 | TRBV6-2/TRBV6-3 | few | TRBD2 | TGTGCCAGCAGTTACTTGGGGACTAGCGGGAGGACCGGGGAGCTGTTTTTT | CASSYLGTSGRTGELFF
TRBJ1-6 | TRBV5-1 | few | TRBD1 | TGCGCCAGCAGCCCGAACGCAGTAGGACAGGGGAATTCACCCCTCCACTTT | CASSPNAVGQGNSPLHF
TRBJ2-1 | TRBV5-1 | few | - | TGCGCCAGCAGGGAGGGCTATGAGCAGTTCTTC | CASREGYEQFF
TRBJ2-5 | TRBV4-3 | once | TRBD1 | TGCGCCAGCAGCAGAGGGACAGGGGGCGCGGAGACCCAGTACTTC | CASSRGTGGAETQYF
TRBJ1-2 | TRBV5-1 | - | TRBD1 | TGCGCCAGCAGTCTTGACGGGACAGGGTCGATTGGTGGCTACACCTTC | CASSLDGTGSIGGYTF
TRBJ2-6 | TRBV7-6 | few | - | TGTGCCAGCAGCTACTCTGGGGCCAACGTCCTGACTTTC | CASSYSGANVLTF
TRBJ1-6 | TRBV6-2/TRBV6-3 | few | - | TGTGCCAGCAGTTTACAGGAAAATTCACCCCTCCACTTT | CASSLQENSPLHF
TRBJ1-4 | TRBV5-1 | many | TRBD1 | TGCGCCAGCAGCTTGGAGGGACAGGGAAATGAAAAACTGTTTTTT | CASSLEGQGNEKLFF
TRBJ2-7 | TRBV19 | few | - | TGTGCCAGCAGCATCGGCCGGGACTACGAGCAGTACTTC | CASSIGRDYEQYF